These 19 T cell receptor beta chains share one sample of origin, sequenced in a study of OX40 agonist ivuxolimab in advanced cancers. The method was immunoSEQ multiplex PCR; TCRdb's version includes in-frame clones alone and lacks a portion of them. The data contain 82,000 or so clones, around 90% of them singletons. The sample here was CD4+ or CD8+ T cells sorted from blood, taken in a trial of the OX40 agonist ivuxolimab. The receptors were sampled from an adult with an advanced solid tumor such as melanoma, head and neck, liver or kidney cancer.

J is TRBJ2-1 and V is TRBV6-1; D may match TRBD1 or TRBD2 (6 bases each). The CDR3 length is 16 residues. Germline V lookup: CDR1 MNHNS, CDR2 SASEGT. V was cut by 0 bases and J by 2 bases, with 11 bases left in between. The CDR3 sequence is CASSEARGVTYNEQFF. CDR3 sequence (DNA): TGTGCCAGCAGTGAAGCAAGGGGGGTCACCTACAATGAGCAGTTCTTC.

V gene TRBV18 combines with J gene TRBJ2-2, with D maybe TRBD1 (5 bases). This CDR3 has 13 residues. Between the trimmed V and J ends, which lost 2 bases and 5 bases, there was a span of 6 bases. Germline CDR1 reads KGHSH; CDR2 reads LQKENI. The CDR3 protein is CASSPSGTGELFF. CDR3 DNA: TGTGCCAGCTCACCATCAGGGACCGGGGAGCTGTTTTTT.

J is TRBJ2-7 and V is TRBV7-2; TRBD1 agrees at 10 bases. The CDR3 consists of 16 residues. With V trimmed by 5 bases and J by 2 bases, 9 bases remained unmatched. Germline lookup yields CDR1 SGHTA and CDR2 FQGNSA. CDR3 sequence: CASSTPGQGVPYEQYF. CDR3 bases: TGTGCCAGCAGCACCCCTGGACAGGGGGTTCCCTACGAGCAGTACTTC.

The rearrangement joins TRBV5-1 to TRBJ1-1, with D uncertain. CDR1 and CDR2 (germline): SGHRS, YFSETQ. V was pared by 0 bases and J by 0 bases, with 12 bases between. The CDR3 runs to 16 residues. The chain's CDR3 is CASSLEGRIMNTEAFF. CDR3 bases: TGCGCCAGCAGCTTGGAAGGACGGATCATGAACACTGAAGCTTTCTTT.

The table lists this clone with a count of one. The chain has TRBV30 and TRBJ2-1, with TRBD2 identical over 8 bases. With V trimmed by 4 bases and J by 4 bases, 12 bases remained unmatched. Germline CDR1 GTSNPN, CDR2 SVGIG (reference sequence). The length of the CDR3 is 16 residues. The CDR3 nucleotides read TGTGCCTGGAAAAGGAGGCAGGGACTAGTTTACAATGAGCAGTTCTTC. Its translation is CAWKRRQGLVYNEQFF.

CDR3 DNA sequence: TGCGCCAGCAGTGAGTCTACGGGACGGTACTACAATGAGCAGTTCTTC. This codes for CASSESTGRYYNEQFF. The chain combines TRBV10-1 with TRBJ2-1; D tentatively fits TRBD1 or TRBD2 (5 bases each). Trimming pared 0 bases from V and 3 bases from J, leaving 12 bases between. CDR3 size: 16 residues. Per germline, CDR1 WNHNN and CDR2 SYGVQD (reference sequence).

This clone was seen more than once but under ten times. This chain joins TRBV6-1 and TRBJ2-7, with D unclear. Between the trimmed V and J ends, which lost 4 bases and 0 bases, there was a span of 10 bases. The germline V gene encodes CDR1 MNHNS and CDR2 SASEGT. This CDR3 region has 14 residues. CDR3 sequence: CASSANSISYEQYF. The CDR3 coding sequence is TGTGCCAGCAGTGCAAATAGTATCTCCTACGAGCAGTACTTC.

The rearrangement joins TRBV21-1 to TRBJ1-1; the DNA was not used to check the table's D call, TRBD1. TRBV21-1 is given as a pseudogene. The CDR3 runs to 18 residues. CDR3 in DNA: TGTGCCAGCAGCAAAGCTAGTGCGGCAGGGGGCGAGCTCACTGAAGCTTTCTTT. Translating it yields CASSKASAAGGELTEAFF.

This clone has only one observation. J is TRBJ2-3 and V is TRBV10-3, with TRBD2 identical over 12 bases. CDR1 ENHRY and CDR2 SYGVKD come from the germline V gene. This CDR3 has 15 residues. Unmatched junction bases numbered 5, after V lost 2 bases and J lost 8 bases. CDR3 DNA: TGTGCCATCAGTGAGGGACTAGCGGGGACGGGTACGCAGTATTTT. It yields the protein CAISEGLAGTGTQYF.

The V call is TRBV7-9, the J call TRBJ2-1; no firm D call. V lost 1 base, J lost 7 bases, and 8 bases lay in between. Germline V gene data show CDR1 as SEHNR and CDR2 as FQNEAQ (reference sequence). This CDR3 comprises 13 residues. The CDR3 sequence is CASSLEVQNEQFF. The CDR3 DNA reads as TGTGCCAGCAGCTTAGAGGTACAAAATGAGCAGTTCTTC.

The chain carries TRBV10-1 and TRBJ2-3, with a tentative D call TRBD2 (5 bases). The germline V gene has CDR1 WNHNN and CDR2 SYGVQD (reference sequence). The CDR3 consists of 12 residues. V was shortened by 6 bases and J by 4 bases, with 8 bases between the two germline ends. The CDR3 here is CASRPDSDTQYF. The DNA for the CDR3 is TGCGCCAGCAGACCGGACTCAGATACGCAGTATTTT.

The chain has TRBV11-2 and TRBJ2-5; TRBD2 agrees at 12 bases. This CDR3 region has 14 residues. The ends lost 7 bases at V and 4 bases at J; junction bases unmatched: 4. From germline, CDR1 is SGHAT and CDR2 FQNNGV. The CDR3: CASNPSGGGETQYF. Written as DNA, the CDR3 is TGTGCCAGCAACCCTAGCGGGGGGGGAGAGACCCAGTACTTC.

This chain uses TRBV5-7 with TRBJ1-1; 8 nucleotides align to TRBD1. TRBV5-7 is an open reading frame, and its role is uncertain. The CDR3 loop spans 13 amino acids. The ends lost 6 bases at V and 9 bases at J; junction bases unmatched: 10. The CDR3 reads CASILPRGRKAFF. The CDR3 bases are TGTGCCAGCATTCTACCCAGGGGGCGAAAAGCTTTCTTT.

J is TRBJ2-1 and V is TRBV7-2; no reliable D call. V was pared by 5 bases and J by 7 bases, with 12 bases between. The CDR3 is 13 amino acids. Germline-derived CDR1 and CDR2 are SGHTA and FQGNSA. The CDR3 coding sequence is TGTGCCAGCAGCAGGACGAGACTGAATGAGCAGTTCTTC. Its translation is CASSRTRLNEQFF.

The chain combines TRBV10-1 with TRBJ1-1; D perhaps matches TRBD1 (5 bases). The CDR3 runs to 13 residues. The V gene's germline CDR1 is WNHNN and CDR2 SYGVQD (reference sequence). V gave up 8 bases and J gave up 2 bases, with 12 bases separating them. DNA for the CDR3: TGCGCCAGCCCCGGGACTCCAAACACTGAAGCTTTCTTT. Protein: CASPGTPNTEAFF.

The V call is TRBV7-2, the J call TRBJ2-2; D gene ambiguous. The CDR3 loop spans 13 amino acids. Germline CDR1 reads SGHTA; CDR2 reads FQGNSA. V was clipped by 5 bases and J by 5 bases, with 9 bases between them. The CDR3 nucleotides read TGTGCCAGCAGCCCCTCCCTTACCGGGGAGCTGTTTTTT. This translates into CASSPSLTGELFF.

The genes are TRBV6-6 and TRBJ2-5; the match to TRBD2 covers 7 bases. The CDR3 length is 14 residues. Germline-derived CDR1 and CDR2 are MNHNY and SVGAGI (reference sequence). J lost 2 bases, V lost 5 bases, and 5 bases had no gene match. The CDR3 loop reads CASSTLARQETQYF. The DNA for the CDR3 is TGTGCCAGCAGTACACTAGCGCGGCAAGAGACCCAGTACTTC.

The chain combines TRBV6-6 with TRBJ2-1; 10 bases fit TRBD1. The CDR3 is 14 amino acids. V trimming: 6 bases; J trimming: 9 bases; junction bases outside the gene matches: 8. CDR1 and CDR2 from the germline V gene are MNHNY and SVGAGI (reference sequence). This CDR3 is CASRAGQGNFEQFF. CDR3 in DNA: TGTGCCAGCAGGGCGGGACAGGGGAACTTTGAGCAGTTCTTC.

The CDR3 sequence is CASSNQGGNGEKLFF. CDR3 DNA: TGCGCCAGCAGCAACCAGGGTGGGAATGGTGAAAAACTGTTTTTT. The rearrangement uses TRBV5-1 and TRBJ1-4; tentative D call: TRBD1 (5 bases). Trimming took 4 bases from V and 7 from J, leaving 17 bases between them. The length of the CDR3 is 15 residues. The germline V gene has CDR1 SGHRS and CDR2 YFSETQ.